The 3 T cell receptor beta chains below all came from one sample that was sequenced in a study of blood T cell repertoires in COVID-19. Sequencing was performed with immunoSEQ multiplex PCR; in TCRdb, only in-frame clones are kept and a portion is missing. The table has 150,000 to 200,000 clones, 87% seen once; the top ten hold 5%. Material: peripheral blood. These receptor sequences come from a human donor in a cohort sampled during active COVID-19.

The chain couples TRBV5-8 to TRBJ2-2; D perhaps matches TRBD1 (6 bases). Deletions cut 4 bases from V and 5 bases from J, with 12 bases between. The CDR3 runs 14 residues. Germline CDR1 reads SGHTS; CDR2 reads YDEGEE. The CDR3 region is CASSPRQATGELFF. As DNA, the CDR3 is TGTGCCAGCAGCCCTCGACAGGCAACCGGGGAGCTGTTTTTT.

The rearrangement links TRBV9 to TRBJ1-2; possibly TRBD1 for D (6 bases). The germline gives CDR1 SGDLS, CDR2 YYNGEE. This CDR3 spans 17 amino acids. Trimming stripped 3 bases from V and 8 bases from J, with 26 bases between. The CDR3 region is CASSATGGARPLRGYTF. CDR3 DNA: TGTGCCAGCAGCGCCACGGGGGGGGCAAGACCTCTGAGGGGCTACACCTTC.

The rearrangement links TRBV2 to TRBJ1-2; D call uncertain. The CDR3 has 15 residues. Germline loops: CDR1 SNHLY, CDR2 FYNNEI. V lost 8 bases and J 4 bases, leaving 20 bases between the germline ends. CDR3 sequence: CASSLAPDGVYGYTF. In DNA form, the CDR3 reads TGTGCCAGCTCTCTAGCCCCGGACGGTGTCTATGGCTACACCTTC.